Below are 9 T cell receptor beta chains sequenced from a single sample in a study of blood T cell repertoires in COVID-19. Sequencing used immunoSEQ multiplex PCR; TCRdb keeps in-frame clones, though not all of them. The repertoire consists of some 40,000 clones, with 78% occurring once and the leading ten covering 16%. The sample consisted of peripheral blood. These receptors came from a man aged 65 to 79 with acute or convalescent COVID-19.

The V call is TRBV7-2, the J call TRBJ1-2; tentative D call: TRBD1 (6 bases). The CDR3 sequence is 15 residues long. Germline loops: CDR1 SGHTA, CDR2 FQGNSA. The germline V and J ends were trimmed by 4 bases and 4 bases, with 16 bases remaining between them. The CDR3 nucleotides read TGTGCCAGCAGCTCCGTGGTTAGGGGGAGCTATGGCTACACCTTC. It codes for CASSSVVRGSYGYTF.

V is TRBV4-1 and J is TRBJ1-6; TRBD1 matches at 9 bases. The CDR3 consists of 15 residues. J gave up 9 bases and V 4 bases, and 7 bases lay outside the gene matches. Germline assignment: CDR1 MGHRA and CDR2 YSYEKL. CDR3 region: CASSPGDREGSPLHF. The CDR3 region has the DNA TGCGCCAGCAGCCCAGGGGACAGGGAAGGTTCACCCCTCCACTTT.

The chain is built from TRBV29-1 and TRBJ2-7; possibly TRBD1 for D (6 bases). Looked up from germline, CDR1 is SQVTM and CDR2 is ANQGSEA. V was pared by 0 bases and J by 3 bases, with 9 bases between. This CDR3 region has 13 residues. CDR3 residues: CSVEDQGSYEQYF. The CDR3 DNA reads TGCAGCGTTGAAGATCAGGGGAGCTACGAGCAGTACTTC.

The chain couples TRBV18 to TRBJ2-5; D is unclear. Looked up from germline, CDR1 is KGHSH and CDR2 is LQKENI. Trimming took 2 bases from V and 5 from J, leaving 15 bases between them. The length of the CDR3 is 15 residues. This chain's CDR3 is CASSPISSQIETQYF. The CDR3 nucleotides are TGTGCCAGCTCACCAATTTCTTCGCAGATCGAGACCCAGTACTTC.

The V gene is TRBV21-1, the J gene TRBJ1-1; TRBD1 is the table's D call and was not checked against the DNA. TRBV21-1 is classified as a pseudogene. This CDR3 is 17 amino acids long. CDR3 DNA: TGTGCCAGCAGCGCGGGACAGGGGGATGAGGAGAACACTGAAGCTTTCTTT. Protein sequence: CASSAGQGDEENTEAFF.

The genes are TRBV7-9 and TRBJ2-7; 9 positions agree with TRBD2. The CDR3 runs to 17 residues. Trimming cost V 4 bases and J 6 bases; bases outside gene matches: 16. Germline V CDR1 and CDR2: SEHNR, FQNEAQ (reference sequence). CDR3 nucleotides: TGTGCCAGCAGCTCCCGAAATCAAGCGGGAGGAACTCTCGAGCAGTACTTC. It specifies CASSSRNQAGGTLEQYF. Using reference TRBV7-9 and TRBJ2-7 for the parts outside the CDR3, the full variable domain is DTGVSQNPRHKITKRGQNVTFRCDPISEHNRLYWYRQTLGQGPEFLTYFQNEAQLEKSRLLSDRFSAERPKGSFSTLEIQRTEQGDSAMYLCASSSRNQAGGTLEQYFGPGTRLTVT.

The chain couples TRBV30 to TRBJ2-7; a possible D gene is TRBD1 (6 bases). V lost 5 bases and J lost 6, with 20 bases in between. Germline lookup yields CDR1 GTSNPN and CDR2 SVGIG (reference sequence). This CDR3 is 14 amino acids long. The DNA of the CDR3 is TGTGCCTGGGCCTTAGGGCCCCTCAGGGGCGAGCAGTACTTC. It encodes CAWALGPLRGEQYF.

This sequence joins TRBV12-3 or TRBV12-4 and TRBJ1-1; D not resolved. V shed 7 bases and J shed 3 bases, with 12 bases lying between them. This CDR3 region has 13 residues. The DNA for the CDR3 is TGTGCCAGCAATCAGGAGCGGTACACTGAAGCTTTCTTT. It codes for CASNQERYTEAFF.

The chain is built from TRBV19 and TRBJ1-1, with no clear D. The CDR3 extends over 12 amino acids. Trimming removed 4 bases at V and 6 bases at J, with 9 bases between. The germline CDR1 and CDR2 sequences are LNHDA and SQIVND (reference sequence). CDR3 nucleotides: TGTGCCAGTAGTACCCGGAGTGCTGAAGCTTTCTTT. Translated: CASSTRSAEAFF.